A selection of T cell receptor beta chains follows, all from one sample in a study of cytomegalovirus exposure and HLA in healthy donors. Measured with immunoSEQ multiplex PCR; TCRdb has only the in-frame clones, and not every one. The data show roughly 97,000 clones, 76% seen once. Sequenced material: PBMCs. Receptor source: a woman aged 18-29 years in good health and CMV-seropositive. Both conserved end residues are part of each CDR3. Each record gives: D gene, clone size, V gene, J gene, CDR3 protein, CDR3 DNA. A D gene is named only where the DNA matches it firmly. Size is stated for part of the rows, as once, few or many counts, or as a class when the clone is expanded.

>TRBD2|NA|TRBV5-1|TRBJ2-7
CASSLGLAGVYEQYF
TGCGCCAGCAGCTTGGGACTAGCGGGAGTCTACGAGCAGTACTTC
>NA|NA|TRBV6-1|TRBJ2-7
CASSEMGLPFYEQYF
TGTGCCAGCAGTGAAATGGGACTCCCCTTTTACGAGCAGTACTTC
>TRBD1|NA|TRBV7-2|TRBJ1-2
CASSLVGGSPYGYTF
TGTGCCAGCAGCTTAGTAGGGGGCTCCCCCTATGGCTACACCTTC
>TRBD2|NA|TRBV18|TRBJ2-3
CASFAGVTDTQYF
TGTGCCAGCTTTGCGGGGGTCACAGATACGCAGTATTTT
>TRBD2|once|TRBV30|TRBJ2-7
CAYSVAGDYEQYF
TGTGCCTACTCAGTTGCGGGAGACTACGAGCAGTACTTC
>TRBD2|NA|TRBV12-5|TRBJ2-7
CASGGTSGRYEQYF
TGTGCTAGTGGGGGGACTAGCGGGAGGTATGAGCAGTACTTC
>NA|NA|TRBV6-6|TRBJ2-7
CASRPGWLIYEQYF
TGTGCCAGCAGGCCAGGGTGGCTAATCTACGAGCAGTACTTC
>NA|NA|TRBV27|TRBJ2-1
CASSRTRSLLDEQFF
TGTGCCAGCAGTCGTACTAGGAGCCTTTTGGATGAGCAGTTCTTC
>TRBD1|NA|TRBV14|TRBJ1-2
CASSRGTGNYGYTF
TGTGCCAGCAGCCGCGGGACAGGGAACTATGGCTACACCTTC
>NA|NA|TRBV27|TRBJ2-7
CASSSTQGGRRYEQYF
TGTGCCAGCAGTTCGACGCAAGGGGGTCGGCGCTACGAGCAGTACTTC
>NA|NA|TRBV5-6|TRBJ1-1
CASSLGRTEAFF
TGTGCCAGCAGCTTAGGGAGGACTGAAGCTTTCTTT
>TRBD2|NA|TRBV6-6|TRBJ2-7
CASTNRAGGSYEQYF
TGTGCCAGCACCAACAGGGCGGGAGGATCCTACGAGCAGTACTTC
>NA|NA|TRBV30|TRBJ2-1
CAWGRGQSYNEQFF
TGTGCCTGGGGACGCGGACAGTCCTACAATGAGCAGTTCTTC
>TRBD1|NA|TRBV7-7|TRBJ2-5
CASSPGTGGLETQYF
TGTGCTAGCAGCCCTGGGACAGGGGGCTTAGAGACCCAGTACTTC
>TRBD2|NA|TRBV6-5|TRBJ2-3
CASSSTSGGTDTQYF
TGTGCCAGCAGTTCTACTAGCGGAGGCACAGATACGCAGTATTTT
>NA|NA|TRBV27|TRBJ2-3
CASSLELADTQYF
TGTGCCAGCAGTTTAGAACTCGCAGATACGCAGTATTTT
>NA|NA|TRBV5-1|TRBJ2-1
CASSLGQGSYNEQFF
TGCGCCAGCAGCTTAGGTCAGGGTTCCTACAATGAGCAGTTCTTC
>TRBD2|NA|TRBV27|TRBJ2-3
CASSLSGPPTLAGVSDTQYF
TGTGCCAGCAGTTTATCGGGCCCCCCCACATTAGCGGGAGTGTCAGATACGCAGTATTTT
>TRBD1|NA|TRBV5-6|TRBJ2-5
CASSLLTGFTKETQYF
TGTGCCAGCAGCCTCCTGACAGGGTTCACGAAAGAGACCCAGTACTTC